These 25 T cell receptor beta chains came from one sample sequenced in a study of blood T cell repertoires in COVID-19 (dated by TCRdb to about 2020). Preparation of the library involved the immunoSEQ multiplex PCR assay. As stored in TCRdb, this immuneACCESS dataset retains in-frame rearrangements with V and J assigned. A fraction of the clones does not appear; measured against another copy, unresolved V genes explain less than half of the discrepancy, and the remainder lacks a known reason. For this sample the table gives around 110,000 clones, of which about 90% were detected only once. The ten largest clones take up about 5.3% of the sample. What was sequenced was peripheral blood. The origin of the receptors is a man aged 40-55 years with active or convalescent COVID-19.

This clone was observed a single time. The CDR3 loop reads CASIIGGNRNTEAFF. Written as DNA, the CDR3 is TGTGCCAGCATAATAGGGGGCAACAGGAACACTGAAGCTTTCTTT. The rearrangement joins TRBV6-5 to TRBJ1-1; TRBD1 aligns across 7 bases. The CDR3 is 15 amino acids. Germline trimming cut 7 bases from V and 1 base from J; bases unmatched to any gene: 9. From germline, CDR1 is MNHEY and CDR2 SVGAGI.

The count of this clone is one. V is TRBV18 and J is TRBJ1-2, with D tentatively TRBD1 (6 bases). Between the trimmed V and J ends, which lost 0 bases and 5 bases, there was a span of 13 bases. Germline V CDR1 and CDR2: KGHSH, LQKENI. This CDR3 contains 15 residues. The CDR3 nucleotides read TGTGCCAGCTCACCACCGCACGGACAGACTTATGGCTACACCTTC. The encoded protein is CASSPPHGQTYGYTF.

The chain links TRBV11-3 to TRBJ2-3, with 12 nucleotides matching TRBD2. V dropped 6 bases and J dropped 2; count of bases not matched to a gene: 9. The CDR3 is 17 amino acids. Germline values: CDR1 SGHNT, CDR2 YENEEA. The CDR3 here is CASSHGLAGSFTDTQYF. As DNA, the CDR3 is TGTGCCAGCAGTCACGGACTAGCGGGATCCTTCACAGATACGCAGTATTTT.

The chain uses TRBV29-1 and TRBJ1-1; D might be TRBD1 (6 bases). CDR3 length: 13 amino acids. Germline V gene data show CDR1 as SQVTM and CDR2 as ANQGSEA. Trimming left V 5 bases short and J 5 bases short, with 15 bases between. The DNA of the CDR3 is TGCAGCGTTCATCCAGGGGAGTGGACTGAAGCTTTCTTT. Protein: CSVHPGEWTEAFF.

This clone was counted a few times. The chain links TRBV28 to TRBJ1-5; tentative D call: TRBD1 (5 bases). The CDR3 totals 16 residues. The germline V and J ends were trimmed by 2 bases and 1 base, with 12 bases remaining between them. The germline gives CDR1 MDHEN, CDR2 SYDVKM. In DNA form, the CDR3 reads TGTGCCAGCAGTTTAGGGGCCTATTGGAGCAATCAGCCCCAGCATTTT. Translation: CASSLGAYWSNQPQHF.

This sequence joins TRBV10-2 and TRBJ1-1; no definite D call. Trimming shortened V by 0 bases and J by 8 bases, and 19 bases separated the two germline ends. Germline values: CDR1 WSHSY, CDR2 SAAADI. The length of the CDR3 is 16 residues. The CDR3, as DNA: TGCGCCAGCAGTGAGTCAGAGTGGCGGCGGGAGACAGAAGCTTTCTTT. Its translation is CASSESEWRRETEAFF.

V is TRBV19 and J is TRBJ2-3, with D maybe TRBD1 (5 bases). Per germline, CDR1 LNHDA and CDR2 SQIVND (reference sequence). Trimming removed 6 bases at V and 4 bases at J, with 17 bases between. There are 15 residues in the CDR3. The CDR3 DNA follows: TGTGCCAGTAGAATCCAGGGTATAGTGTCAGATACGCAGTATTTT. Encoded protein: CASRIQGIVSDTQYF. The full variable domain, its missing parts supplied by reference TRBV19 and TRBJ2-3, is DGGITQSPKYLFRKEGQNVTLSCEQNLNHDAMYWYRQDPGQGLRLIYYSQIVNDFQKGDIAEGYSVSREKKESFPLTVTSAQKNPTAFYLCASRIQGIVSDTQYFGPGTRLTVL.

The CDR3, as DNA: TGTGCCAGCAGTGAAGGGCGGGGTGGGACAGGGTATCAGCCCCAGCATTTT. Translation: CASSEGRGGTGYQPQHF. The J gene is TRBJ1-5, the V gene TRBV6-1, with 9 bases matching TRBD1. V lost 1 base, J lost 5 bases, and 9 bases stayed unmatched. Germline loops: CDR1 MNHNS, CDR2 SASEGT. The CDR3 runs to 17 residues.

V and J are TRBV18 and TRBJ1-1; possibly TRBD1 for D (5 bases). Trimming cost V 6 bases and J 1 base, with 6 bases left between them. The CDR3 runs to 12 residues. Germline CDR1 and CDR2: KGHSH and LQKENI. In nucleotides, the CDR3 is TGTGCCAGCTCGGGGGGGAACACTGAAGCTTTCTTT. Its protein product is CASSGGNTEAFF.

The V gene is TRBV18, the J gene TRBJ2-7; possibly TRBD1 for D (5 bases). Trimming cost V 2 bases and J 4 bases, with 15 bases left between them. The CDR3 length is 15 residues. The germline gives CDR1 KGHSH, CDR2 LQKENI. CDR3 region: CASSPTADSWYEQYF. CDR3 coding DNA: TGTGCCAGCTCACCAACGGCCGACAGCTGGTACGAGCAGTACTTC.

The chain carries TRBV7-2 and TRBJ1-5; D perhaps matches TRBD1 (5 bases). This CDR3 has 15 residues. V lost 1 base to trimming and J lost 7 bases, with 14 bases between them. Germline CDR1 SGHTA, CDR2 FQGNSA. CDR3 DNA sequence: TGTGCCAGCAGCTTAGAGGCAGGGTGGAGCCAGCCCCAGCATTTT. It codes for CASSLEAGWSQPQHF.

V gene TRBV30 combines with J gene TRBJ1-3; D might be TRBD1 (5 bases). V shed 7 bases and J shed 4 bases, with 17 bases lying between them. The germline V gene has CDR1 GTSNPN and CDR2 SVGIG (reference sequence). CDR3 size: 14 residues. The CDR3 loop reads CAFLRRDAGNTIYF. The CDR3 DNA reads TGTGCCTTCCTCCGGCGGGACGCCGGAAACACCATATATTTT.

V is TRBV30 and J is TRBJ2-3; 10 bases line up with TRBD2. CDR1 GTSNPN and CDR2 SVGIG come from the germline V gene (reference sequence). The V gene end was trimmed by 5 bases and the J gene end by 6 bases; junction bases not matched to a gene: 5. The CDR3 covers 13 residues. The DNA of the CDR3 is TGTGCCTGGGTAGCGGGAGGAGTGGATACGCAGTATTTT. This translates into CAWVAGGVDTQYF.

This clone has more than one count but fewer than ten. The chain uses TRBV6-5 and TRBJ1-5, with 7 bases aligning to TRBD1. The ends lost 6 bases at V and 0 bases at J; junction bases unmatched: 5. CDR1 MNHEY and CDR2 SVGAGI come from the germline V gene. This CDR3 has 15 residues. CDR3 loop: CASSWDSFSNQPQHF. CDR3 DNA: TGTGCCAGCAGCTGGGACAGCTTTAGCAATCAGCCCCAGCATTTT.

This chain connects TRBV19 to TRBJ1-1; D is perhaps TRBD1 (6 bases). The germline CDR1 and CDR2 sequences are LNHDA and SQIVND (reference sequence). The CDR3 length is 18 residues. The V gene lost 1 base and the J gene lost 0 bases, with 18 bases spanning the gap. The CDR3 sequence: CASSIGLLRGTMNTEAFF. The CDR3 nucleotides are TGTGCCAGTAGTATAGGGCTGTTGAGGGGGACTATGAACACTGAAGCTTTCTTT.

DNA of the CDR3: TGCAGCGTACGTGTATGGGACACGCTAATGGAGACCCAGTACTTC. It translates to CSVRVWDTLMETQYF. V and J are TRBV29-1 and TRBJ2-5; a weak D match, TRBD1 (6 bases). V was pared by 6 bases and J by 5 bases, with 22 bases between. Looked up from germline, CDR1 is SQVTM and CDR2 is ANQGSEA. The CDR3 has 15 amino acids.

This chain connects TRBV7-3 to TRBJ2-1; tentatively, D is TRBD2 (5 bases). From germline, CDR1 is SGHTA and CDR2 FQGTGA. V gave up 1 base and J gave up 5 bases, with 15 bases separating them. The CDR3 covers 16 residues. Written as DNA, the CDR3 is TGTGCCAGCAGCTTAATGGCGAGTAGAGGGAACAATGAGCAGTTCTTC. Its protein is CASSLMASRGNNEQFF. Using reference TRBV7-3 and TRBJ2-1 for the parts outside the CDR3, the full variable domain is GAGVSQTPSNKVTEKGKYVELRCDPISGHTALYWYRQSLGQGPEFLIYFQGTGAADDSGLPNDRFFAVRPEGSVSTLKIQRTERGDSAVYLCASSLMASRGNNEQFFGPGTRLTVL.

The chain links TRBV10-3 to TRBJ1-4, with 12 bases fitting TRBD1. The germline gives CDR1 ENHRY, CDR2 SYGVKD. The CDR3 has 16 amino acids. J was trimmed by 2 bases and V by 8 bases; bases with no gene match: 6. The CDR3 reads CAIRGTGGATNEKLFF. The CDR3 bases are TGTGCCATCCGCGGGACAGGGGGCGCGACTAATGAAAAACTGTTTTTT.

V usage is TRBV3-1 (or the pseudogene TRBV3-2) and J usage is TRBJ2-1; tentative D call: TRBD2 (10 bases). V was cut by 5 bases and J by 7 bases, with 18 bases left in between. The CDR3 contains 15 residues. CDR1 and CDR2 (germline): LGHDT, YNNKEL (reference sequence). CDR3 sequence reads: CASSYTSGTGNEQFF. The CDR3 DNA reads TGTGCCAGCAGCTATACTAGCGGGACAGGGAATGAGCAGTTCTTC.

This clone came up a few times. The chain has TRBV6-5 and TRBJ1-4, with TRBD1 matching 9 bases. Germline values: CDR1 MNHEY, CDR2 SVGAGI. After removal of 6 bases from V and 2 bases from J, the junction contained 4 bases not matched to a gene. This CDR3 spans 15 amino acids. The CDR3: CASRRGTGTNEKLFF. CDR3 nucleotide sequence: TGTGCCAGCAGGCGGGGGACAGGGACTAATGAAAAACTGTTTTTT.

The chain is built from TRBV2 and TRBJ1-1; no clear D gene. Per the germline V gene, CDR1 is SNHLY and CDR2 is FYNNEI. The CDR3 contains 14 residues. Trimming shortened V by 2 bases and J by 1 base, and 8 bases separated the two germline ends. CDR3 region: CASSEMAPNTEAFF. The CDR3 DNA reads TGTGCCAGCAGTGAAATGGCTCCGAACACTGAAGCTTTCTTT.

This clone came up a few times. This chain uses TRBV2 with TRBJ2-2; 9 positions agree with TRBD1. J gave up 5 bases and V 6 bases, and 7 bases lay outside the gene matches. Germline loops: CDR1 SNHLY, CDR2 FYNNEI. The CDR3 loop spans 15 amino acids. CDR3 protein: CASSKGQGETGELFF. Here the CDR3 DNA reads TGTGCCAGCAGCAAGGGACAGGGAGAAACCGGGGAGCTGTTTTTT.

The chain recombines TRBV28 with TRBJ1-5; no firm D call. With 7 bases removed from V and 3 bases from J, the gap between germline ends came to 19 bases. The CDR3 is made up of 16 amino acids. Germline CDR1 reads MDHEN; CDR2 reads SYDVKM. The CDR3 loop reads CASTDGDRLLNQPQHF. CDR3 DNA sequence: TGTGCCAGCACCGACGGAGACCGTCTACTCAATCAGCCCCAGCATTTT. The variable domain in full, with the rest retrieved from reference TRBV28 and TRBJ1-5, is DVKVTQSSRYLVKRTGEKVFLECVQDMDHENMFWYRQDPGLGLRLIYFSYDVKMKEKGDIPEGYSVSREKKERFSLILESASTNQTSMYLCASTDGDRLLNQPQHFGDGTRLSIL.

The chain joins TRBV3-1 (or the pseudogene TRBV3-2) to TRBJ2-7, with D perhaps TRBD1 (6 bases). Trimming left V 4 bases short and J 4 bases short, with 14 bases between. CDR1 is LGHDT, CDR2 YNNKEL, per germline (reference sequence). This CDR3 has 14 residues. This chain's CDR3 is CASSPDRSGYEQYF. CDR3 in DNA: TGTGCCAGCAGCCCTGACAGGAGCGGATACGAGCAGTACTTC.

The chain recombines TRBV7-8 with TRBJ1-3, with 9 positions matching TRBD1. The CDR3 sequence is 18 residues long. V trimming: 1 base; J trimming: 2 bases; junction bases outside the gene matches: 9. Looked up from germline, CDR1 is SGHVS and CDR2 is FQNEAQ. Written as DNA, the CDR3 is TGTGCCAGCAGCTTAGGGATCACAGGGGGCAATGCTGGAAACACCATATATTTT. Protein: CASSLGITGGNAGNTIYF. The full variable domain, with the rest looked up from reference TRBV7-8 and TRBJ1-3, is GAGVSQSPRYKVAKRGQDVALRCDPISGHVSLFWYQQALGQGPEFLTYFQNEAQLDKSGLPSDRFFAERPEGSVSTLKIQRTQQEDSAVYLCASSLGITGGNAGNTIYFGEGSWLTVV.